This TCR beta chain was found in a study of blood T cells in healthy people across ages. Overall study context: Template switching captured about one barcoded beta molecule per two T cells.

V lost 4 bases to trimming and J lost 11 bases, with 12 bases between them. Germline-derived CDR1 and CDR2 are SQVTM and ANQGSEA. The CDR3 length is 11 residues. Notes on this clonotype: Its specificity is unknown.

For the second PCR, which ran for about 7 to 11 cycles, a sample-barcoded 5' primer and a J-beta primer mix were used. TCRdb independently ran MiXCR on the 5' RACE reads; one entry per CDR3 protein. The table lists under 800,000 distinct CDR3 sequences, around 46% of them singletons, with more than 20% in the top ten. Overall study results and limits: Naive CD4+ cell counts and diversity both ran higher in long-lived than in aged donors. The donors' CMV status was not determined, possibly confounding changes in expanded clonotypes.

There were at least 5.5 micrograms of total RNA extracted from every sample. This clonotype originated in a woman aged 55-69 years in good health. The rearrangement links TRBV29-1 to TRBJ1-5; D ambiguous. Sample: blood. CDR3 sequence: CSVGDSRTQHF. The CDR3 DNA is TGCAGCGTTGGGGATAGCAGGACCCAGCATTTT.